A single sample is the source of the 14 T cell receptor beta chains below, sequenced in a study. MiXCR, applied by TCRdb to the 5' RACE reads, yields one record per CDR3 protein. The table shows 55,000 to 80,000 distinct CDR3 sequences, with 20% to 25% occurring only once. Sequencing was carried out using memory CD4+ T cells sorted from a lymph node. This sample's subset: memory CD4+ T cells, CD4+CD45RO+CD25-. All receptors derive from a female donor with breast cancer.

The chain combines TRBV7-9 with TRBJ1-1; unclear D gene. Trimming removed 2 bases at V and 1 base at J, with 17 bases between. The CDR3 length is 17 residues. Germline V gene data show CDR1 as SEHNR and CDR2 as FQNEAQ (reference sequence). The CDR3 loop reads CASSLSVTYERNTEAFF. Written as DNA, the CDR3 is TGTGCCAGCAGCTTATCGGTGACATACGAAAGGAACACTGAAGCTTTCTTT.

The J gene is TRBJ2-1, the V gene TRBV7-9; 7 positions match TRBD2. This CDR3 is 16 amino acids long. Germline V CDR1 and CDR2: SEHNR, FQNEAQ (reference sequence). Losses at the gene ends were 7 bases for V and 0 bases for J; bases not matched to a gene: 9. DNA for the CDR3: TGTGCCAGCACCACATTTGGCGGGAGCTCCTACAATGAGCAGTTCTTC. It specifies CASTTFGGSSYNEQFF.

This clonotype was observed a few times. The genes are TRBV6-1 and TRBJ1-2; D gene uncertain. Deletions cut 8 bases from V and 3 bases from J, with 10 bases between. The germline V gene has CDR1 MNHNS and CDR2 SASEGT. The CDR3 consists of 12 residues. CDR3 bases: TGTGCCAGCTCTCTACCATACTATGGCTACACCTTC. This encodes CASSLPYYGYTF.

This clonotype came up a few times. The gene calls are TRBV29-1 and TRBJ1-3; D is undetermined. Germline CDR1 is SQVTM and CDR2 is ANQGSEA. The CDR3 has 12 amino acids. Trimming removed 6 bases from V and 4 bases from J, with 10 bases in between. The CDR3 sequence is CSVETTGNTIYF. The CDR3 DNA sequence: TGCAGCGTCGAGACAACCGGAAACACCATATATTTT.

This clonotype was seen more than once but under ten times. The J gene is TRBJ2-1, the V gene TRBV12-3 or TRBV12-4; TRBD2 agrees at 7 bases. The CDR3 has 15 residues. V shed 3 bases, J shed 7 bases, and the junction held 9 bases outside the gene matches. As DNA, the CDR3 is TGTGCCAGCAGTTTGGCGGGGAGGGCCGAAAATGAGCAGTTCTTC. Translated, it gives CASSLAGRAENEQFF.

The rearrangement uses TRBV5-1 and TRBJ2-5, with unresolved D. The CDR3 runs 15 residues. With 2 bases removed from V and 2 bases from J, the gap between germline ends came to 13 bases. Germline-derived CDR1 and CDR2 are SGHRS and YFSETQ. The CDR3 loop is CASSFRRPGQETQYF. CDR3 in DNA: TGCGCCAGCAGCTTCCGTCGGCCAGGTCAAGAGACCCAGTACTTC.

The chain combines TRBV6-1 with TRBJ1-5; no firm D call. Germline CDR1 is MNHNS and CDR2 is SASEGT. The CDR3 has 14 amino acids. The ends were cut back, 3 bases at V and 2 bases at J, with 8 bases in the middle. CDR3 residues: CASSDSRGNQPQHF. CDR3 nucleotide sequence: TGTGCCAGCAGTGACTCGAGAGGCAATCAGCCCCAGCATTTT.

Many counts were recorded for this clonotype. The chain joins TRBV4-3 to TRBJ2-7, with D perhaps TRBD1 (6 bases). Trimming stripped 6 bases from V and 1 base from J, with 16 bases between. The V gene's germline CDR1 is LGHNA and CDR2 YSLEER. CDR3 length: 15 residues. CDR3 bases: TGCGCCAGCAGTCGTTCCCAGGACAGTTCCTACGAGCAGTACTTC. Protein sequence: CASSRSQDSSYEQYF.

V gene TRBV20-1 combines with J gene TRBJ2-3; D is ambiguous. Between the trimmed V and J ends, which lost 6 bases and 2 bases, there was a span of 9 bases. CDR3 length: 12 residues. Germline assignment: CDR1 DFQATT and CDR2 SNEGSKA (reference sequence). The DNA of the CDR3 is TGCAGTGCCATTCGGGCCACAGATACGCAGTATTTT. Protein product: CSAIRATDTQYF.

The chain is built from TRBV12-3 or TRBV12-4 and TRBJ2-5; 10 bases are shared with TRBD2. V trimming: 6 bases; J trimming: 1 base; junction bases outside the gene matches: 5. The CDR3 has 15 residues. The CDR3 region has the DNA TGTGCCAGCAGGGACGGACTAGCGGTCCAAGAGACCCAGTACTTC. Translating gives CASRDGLAVQETQYF.

At least ten counts were recorded for this clonotype. The chain employs TRBV5-1 and TRBJ1-2; D gene ambiguous. The CDR3 contains 13 residues. Germline lookup yields CDR1 SGHRS and CDR2 YFSETQ. With 2 bases removed from V and 4 bases from J, the gap between germline ends came to 9 bases. CDR3 sequence: CASSFEGGYGYTF. The CDR3 DNA reads as TGCGCCAGCAGCTTCGAGGGTGGCTATGGCTACACCTTC.

As concerns this clonotype: A clone one base away is much larger, so this may be a read error. Likely a read error: the CDR3 ends without its conserved phenylalanine or tryptophan. The gene calls are TRBV7-2 and TRBJ1-2; 10 bases map to TRBD1. Germline V gene lookup returns CDR1 SGHTA and CDR2 FQGNSA. The CDR3 is 13 residues long. Losses at the gene ends were 6 bases for V and 5 bases for J; bases not matched to a gene: 3. The CDR3, as DNA: TGTGCCAGCAGGGGACAGGGGTGGTATGGCTACACCGTC. This gives the protein CASRGQGWYGYTV.

This chain links TRBV28 with TRBJ1-2; D ambiguous. Between the trimmed V and J ends, which lost 6 bases and 2 bases, there was a span of 10 bases. Germline CDR1 and CDR2: MDHEN and SYDVKM. The CDR3 is made up of 13 amino acids. The CDR3 nucleotides are TGTGCCAGCAGCCGGACTCCGAACTATGGCTACACCTTC. This encodes CASSRTPNYGYTF.

As for this clonotype: One end of the junction fails to match germline, which may point to a read error. The chain carries TRBV5-1 and TRBJ2-1; the match to TRBD2 covers 8 bases. CDR3 size: 16 residues. Germline-derived CDR1 and CDR2 are SGHRS and YFSETQ. This CDR3 reads CARSLGWTSLTNEQFF. As DNA, the CDR3 is TGCGCCCGCAGCTTGGGGTGGACTAGCTTAACCAATGAGCAGTTCTTC.